The 29 T cell receptor beta chains listed next were all sequenced from one sample in a study of T cell responses to AZD1222 COVID-19 vaccine (dated by TCRdb to the early 2020s). The library was prepared using the immunoSEQ multiplex PCR assay. TCRdb's version of the immuneACCESS table is confined to in-frame rearrangements and falls short of the full clone set. An unresolved V gene accounts for under half of the shortfall where checked; the remainder is of unknown origin. Present in this sample are some 150,000 clones, about 87% of which were seen just once. The ten largest clonotypes hold 3% to 3.5% of the sample. The time point label corresponds to: baseline before first vaccination. The treatment or condition label for this specimen denotes: meningococcal conjugate vaccine given as trial control. The sample in question was peripheral blood, obtained on day 0 of MenACWY control vaccination. The receptors here all came from an adult in good health.

This clone has just a few counts. This chain uses TRBV13 with TRBJ1-5; no clear D gene. Trimming cost V 5 bases and J 6 bases, with 14 bases left between them. Germline values: CDR1 PRHDT, CDR2 FYEKMQ (reference sequence). The CDR3 covers 14 residues. Here the CDR3 DNA reads TGTGCCAGCAGCCCCGGGCCTGGCGGTCAGCCCCAGCATTTT. As protein: CASSPGPGGQPQHF. The full variable domain, with the rest looked up from reference TRBV13 and TRBJ1-5, is AAGVIQSPRHLIKEKRETATLKCYPIPRHDTVYWYQQGPGQDPQFLISFYEKMQSDKGSIPDRFSAQQFSDYHSELNMSSLELGDSALYFCASSPGPGGQPQHFGDGTRLSIL.

This rearrangement joins TRBV7-9 to TRBJ1-1; no clear D. Trimming pared 3 bases from V and 2 bases from J, leaving 10 bases between. The CDR3 is made up of 14 amino acids. Germline loops: CDR1 SEHNR, CDR2 FQNEAQ (reference sequence). The chain's CDR3 is CASSLPSFNTEAFF. The CDR3 nucleotides are TGTGCCAGCAGCTTGCCCAGCTTCAACACTGAAGCTTTCTTT.

This chain links TRBV29-1 with TRBJ1-5, with 7 bases matching TRBD1. The trim removed 6 bases at V and 5 bases at J, leaving 7 bases unmatched. CDR3 length: 13 amino acids. Per germline, CDR1 SQVTM and CDR2 ANQGSEA. CDR3 bases: TGCAGCGTCCGACAGGGCAGGGATCAGCCCCAGCATTTT. It specifies CSVRQGRDQPQHF.

This clone appeared a few times. The chain carries TRBV11-2 and TRBJ2-1, with 8 positions matching TRBD2. V shed 2 bases and J 6 bases; nucleotides not matched to a gene: 12. Germline assignment: CDR1 SGHAT and CDR2 FQNNGV. This CDR3 is 17 amino acids long. CDR3: CASSLMLSSGSRNEQFF. The CDR3 bases are TGTGCCAGCAGCTTAATGCTTTCAAGCGGGAGTCGCAATGAGCAGTTCTTC.

A few counts support this clone. The CDR3 loop is CASSPIGGTGATNQPQHF. The CDR3 coding sequence is TGTGCCAGCTCACCAATCGGCGGGACAGGGGCCACAAATCAGCCCCAGCATTTT. The V and J genes are TRBV18 and TRBJ1-5, with TRBD1 matching 10 bases. Germline assignment: CDR1 KGHSH and CDR2 LQKENI. J lost 4 bases, V lost 2 bases, and 11 bases had no gene match. This CDR3 contains 18 residues.

The chain employs TRBV7-6 and TRBJ1-2, with D unresolved. The germline gives CDR1 SGHVS, CDR2 FNYEAQ. V lost 2 bases and J 4 bases, leaving 14 bases between the germline ends. CDR3 size: 15 residues. CDR3 in amino acids: CASSLLAGNSYGYTF. In DNA form, the CDR3 reads TGTGCCAGCAGCTTACTCGCAGGAAATTCCTATGGCTACACCTTC.

The genes are TRBV4-3 and TRBJ2-7, with 15 bases fitting TRBD2. CDR1 is LGHNA and CDR2 is YSLEER in the germline V gene. There are 18 residues in the CDR3. V lost 3 bases, J lost 3 bases, and 9 bases stayed unmatched. CDR3 protein: CASSQSTGTSGGNYEQYF. In DNA, the CDR3 is TGCGCCAGCAGCCAGTCAACCGGGACTAGCGGGGGGAACTACGAGCAGTACTTC.

The chain employs TRBV30 and TRBJ1-2; D not certain. This CDR3 is built from 11 residues. The germline V gene has CDR1 GTSNPN and CDR2 SVGIG (reference sequence). Trimming left V 8 bases short and J 4 bases short, with 11 bases between. In DNA form, the CDR3 reads TGTGCCCGACGGTTACCCTATGGCTACACCTTC. Its translation: CARRLPYGYTF.

J is TRBJ1-4 and V is TRBV27, with unresolved D. The CDR3 totals 15 residues. Deletions cut 3 bases from V and 3 bases from J, with 11 bases between. Germline CDR1 is MNHEY and CDR2 is SMNVEV (reference sequence). DNA of the CDR3: TGTGCCAGCAGTTTGCGGGGTCGGGCTAATGAAAAACTGTTTTTT. Its translation: CASSLRGRANEKLFF.

This chain connects TRBV28 to TRBJ2-7, with D possibly being TRBD2 (5 bases). CDR1 is MDHEN and CDR2 is SYDVKM in the germline V gene. There are 12 residues in the CDR3. Trimming stripped 9 bases from V and 7 bases from J, with 16 bases between. The CDR3, as DNA: TGTGCCAGTCACAGTGGGCCGGGGGAGCAGTACTTC. Protein sequence: CASHSGPGEQYF.

This chain links TRBV7-9 with TRBJ1-1; no clear D gene. V lost 5 bases to trimming and J lost 3 bases, with 16 bases between them. The CDR3 totals 15 residues. Germline V gene data show CDR1 as SEHNR and CDR2 as FQNEAQ (reference sequence). CDR3 amino acids: CASSPPGIADTEAFF. CDR3 sequence (DNA): TGTGCCAGCAGCCCCCCAGGAATAGCGGACACTGAAGCTTTCTTT.

The gene calls are TRBV27 and TRBJ1-5, with TRBD1 matching over 8 bases. V gave up 2 bases and J gave up 7 bases; unmatched junction bases: 10. Looked up from germline, CDR1 is MNHEY and CDR2 is SMNVEV (reference sequence). The CDR3 length is 16 residues. The CDR3 spells CASSLGRAQGVQPQHF. The CDR3, as DNA: TGTGCCAGCAGTTTAGGGAGGGCACAGGGGGTGCAGCCCCAGCATTTT.

Only a few counts were recorded for this clone. CDR3 bases: TGTGCCAGCAGCGCCCGGGACTTCCCATGGGAGCAGTTCTTC. It codes for CASSARDFPWEQFF. The V call is TRBV9, the J call TRBJ2-1, with D perhaps TRBD2 (6 bases). With 3 bases removed from V and 10 bases from J, the gap between germline ends came to 17 bases. The V gene's germline CDR1 is SGDLS and CDR2 YYNGEE. The CDR3 is made up of 14 amino acids.

The CDR3 nucleotides are TGTGCCACCAGCAGAAGGACAGGGACGGGAAACACCATATATTTT. Protein sequence: CATSRRTGTGNTIYF. This rearrangement joins TRBV15 to TRBJ1-3, with 8 bases identical to TRBD1. CDR1 and CDR2 from the germline V gene are LNHNV and YYDKDF (reference sequence). This CDR3 has 15 amino acids. Losses at the gene ends were 2 bases for V and 4 bases for J; bases not matched to a gene: 4.

The rearrangement links TRBV4-2 to TRBJ2-3; 7 nucleotides line up with TRBD1. Germline CDR1 LGHNA, CDR2 YNFKEQ. The V and J ends lost 8 bases and 3 bases, in that order; junction bases with no gene match: 5. This CDR3 has 13 amino acids. Here the CDR3 reads CASRQGQTDTQYF. The CDR3 bases are TGTGCCAGCCGACAGGGTCAGACAGATACGCAGTATTTT.

In this sample, this clone turned up a few times. The chain joins TRBV20-1 to TRBJ2-7, with D maybe TRBD2 (6 bases). The germline V gene has CDR1 DFQATT and CDR2 SNEGSKA (reference sequence). The CDR3 length is 10 residues. The CDR3 loop is CSAWGEEQYF. CDR3 DNA: TGCAGCGCATGGGGGGAAGAGCAGTACTTC.

This chain links TRBV27 with TRBJ2-3; 8 bases fit TRBD2. Losses at the gene ends were 5 bases for V and 6 bases for J; bases not matched to a gene: 7. The germline gives CDR1 MNHEY, CDR2 SMNVEV (reference sequence). The length of the CDR3 is 14 residues. The CDR3 DNA reads as TGTGCCAGCAGTGAGACGGGGGGGCCGGATACGCAGTATTTT. This sequence encodes CASSETGGPDTQYF.

The rearrangement uses TRBV6-6 and TRBJ1-2; unclear D gene. The CDR3 totals 13 residues. V was cut by 0 bases and J by 3 bases, with 5 bases left in between. The germline gives CDR1 MNHNY, CDR2 SVGAGI (reference sequence). CDR3 in amino acids: CASSYSGDYGYTF. The CDR3 DNA sequence: TGTGCCAGCAGTTACTCTGGGGACTATGGCTACACCTTC.

The V gene is TRBV18, the J gene TRBJ2-3; TRBD2 agrees at 11 bases. Germline trimming cut 5 bases from V and 0 bases from J; bases unmatched to any gene: 4. This CDR3 is 16 amino acids long. In germline, CDR1 is KGHSH, CDR2 LQKENI. The CDR3 protein is CASSTGLAGSTDTQYF. DNA for the CDR3: TGTGCCAGCTCAACAGGACTAGCGGGTAGCACAGATACGCAGTATTTT.

The J gene is TRBJ1-4, the V gene TRBV7-9; D unresolved. The CDR3 loop spans 15 amino acids. V lost 7 bases and J lost 0, with 12 bases in between. Looked up from germline, CDR1 is SEHNR and CDR2 is FQNEAQ (reference sequence). DNA for the CDR3: TGTGCCAGCACCCCTCGTACGCCAACTAATGAAAAACTGTTTTTT. As protein: CASTPRTPTNEKLFF.

The chain is built from TRBV7-9 and TRBJ1-2; D is uncertain. The V end was cut by 1 base, the J end by 4 bases, with 7 bases between. CDR1 is SEHNR, CDR2 FQNEAQ, per germline (reference sequence). The CDR3 contains 13 residues. The chain's CDR3 is CASSLEGGYGYTF. CDR3 DNA: TGTGCCAGCAGCTTAGAGGGTGGCTATGGCTACACCTTC.

In its sample, this clone was seen many times. The genes are TRBV7-2 and TRBJ1-1, with 7 bases matching TRBD1. Unmatched junction bases numbered 16, after V lost 1 base and J lost 5 bases. The CDR3 has 18 amino acids. The germline gives CDR1 SGHTA, CDR2 FQGNSA. CDR3 sequence reads: CASSLVVGRRTGGTEAFF. CDR3 nucleotide sequence: TGTGCCAGCAGCTTAGTGGTAGGTAGAAGGACAGGAGGAACTGAAGCTTTCTTT. Full variable domain (rest looked up from reference TRBV7-2 and TRBJ1-1): GAGVSQSPSNKVTEKGKDVELRCDPISGHTALYWYRQSLGQGLEFLIYFQGNSAPDKSGLPSDRFSAERTGGSVSTLTIQRTQQEDSAVYLCASSLVVGRRTGGTEAFFGQGTRLTVV.

The chain joins TRBV28 to TRBJ2-3, with D unclear. V lost 1 base, J lost 0 bases, and 8 bases lay in between. Germline CDR1 is MDHEN and CDR2 is SYDVKM. The CDR3 is 15 amino acids. Here the CDR3 DNA reads TGTGCCAGCAGTTTATCCCCCGGAAGCACAGATACGCAGTATTTT. Residues: CASSLSPGSTDTQYF.

A few counts support this clone. The CDR3 region has the DNA TGTGCCAGCAGCCACAGCTATGAAGCTTTCTTT. Its protein product is CASSHSYEAFF. The gene calls are TRBV3-1 (or the pseudogene TRBV3-2) and TRBJ1-1, with D unclear. CDR1 and CDR2 from the germline V gene are LGHDT and YNNKEL (reference sequence). The CDR3 is made up of 11 amino acids. Trimming shortened V by 3 bases and J by 7 bases, and 6 bases separated the two germline ends.

This clone was recorded a few times. The V gene is TRBV7-9, the J gene TRBJ2-2; D unresolved. V was clipped by 5 bases and J by 5 bases, with 3 bases between them. CDR1 SEHNR and CDR2 FQNEAQ come from the germline V gene (reference sequence). There are 11 residues in the CDR3. In DNA form, the CDR3 reads TGTGCCAGCAGCCGTACCGGGGAGCTGTTTTTT. Its protein product is CASSRTGELFF. Supplemented by reference TRBV7-9 and TRBJ2-2, the full variable domain reads DTGVSQNPRHKITKRGQNVTFRCDPISEHNRLYWYRQTLGQGPEFLTYFQNEAQLEKSRLLSDRFSAERPKGSFSTLEIQRTEQGDSAMYLCASSRTGELFFGEGSRLTVL.

The rearrangement uses TRBV7-8 and TRBJ2-3; D is possibly TRBD2 (5 bases). This CDR3 is built from 15 residues. The germline V gene encodes CDR1 SGHVS and CDR2 FQNEAQ. Trimming left V 2 bases short and J 2 bases short, with 11 bases between. The CDR3 DNA reads as TGTGCCAGCAGCTTACTAGCTAGCTCCACAGATACGCAGTATTTT. This codes for CASSLLASSTDTQYF.

V and J are TRBV30 and TRBJ1-5; unclear D gene. This CDR3 has 14 amino acids. V gave up 2 bases and J gave up 4 bases, with 12 bases separating them. Germline V gene lookup returns CDR1 GTSNPN and CDR2 SVGIG (reference sequence). The CDR3 DNA reads as TGTGCCTGGAGTACCCTCGTGGGTAATCAGCCCCAGCATTTT. It translates to CAWSTLVGNQPQHF.

The genes are TRBV29-1 and TRBJ1-1; D ambiguous. Germline lookup yields CDR1 SQVTM and CDR2 ANQGSEA. The CDR3 runs 11 residues. With 1 base removed from V and 8 bases from J, the gap between germline ends came to 8 bases. CDR3: CSVEAMEEAFF. CDR3 DNA sequence: TGCAGCGTTGAAGCGATGGAGGAAGCTTTCTTT.

The rearrangement uses TRBV7-2 and TRBJ1-2; a weak D match, TRBD1 (5 bases). The V gene lost 5 bases and the J gene lost 4 bases, with 17 bases spanning the gap. Per germline, CDR1 SGHTA and CDR2 FQGNSA. This CDR3 contains 15 residues. The CDR3 region is CASSPKTGTSYGYTF. In DNA, the CDR3 is TGTGCCAGCAGCCCAAAAACCGGGACTTCCTATGGCTACACCTTC.